This TCR beta chain was captured in a study of Graves' ophthalmopathy and Graves' hyperthyroidism. The study's findings and limits: In separating ophthalmopathy from stable hyperthyroidism, a 13-signature model achieved nearly 90% sensitivity and 81.08% specificity. Prediction of ophthalmopathy progression reached around 70% sensitivity and 72% to 75% specificity.

Ten or more counts support this clonotype. Its target is unknown. RNA transcripts were the source from which TCR beta CDR3 regions were amplified. The authors performed first-round RT-PCR with HTBI primers and then a second-round multiplex PCR. TCRdb reanalysed the multiplex PCR reads using MiXCR and keeps one entry per CDR3 protein. The sample has some 150,000 distinct CDR3 sequences; 39% are singletons. CDR1 and CDR2 (germline): SQVTM, ANQGSEA. The CDR3 covers 13 residues. Other autoimmune diseases, uncontrolled infections, pregnancy or lactation led to the exclusion of patients. PBMCs were obtained from roughly 9 ml of fresh peripheral blood.

This TCR derives from a man aged 25-45 years with Graves' ophthalmopathy. The rearrangement links TRBV29-1 to TRBJ1-2, with TRBD1 as a possible D gene (5 bases). Sequenced material: peripheral blood. The CDR3 coding sequence is TGCAGTGCCGGGACGGTAAATAACTATGGCTACACCTTC. Translation: CSAGTVNNYGYTF. The full variable domain, completed using reference TRBV29-1 and TRBJ1-2, is SAVISQKPSRDICQRGTSLTIQCQVDSQVTMMFWYRQQPGQSLTLIATANQGSEATYESGFVIDKFPISRPNLTFSTLTVSNMSPEDSSIYLCSAGTVNNYGYTFGSGTRLTVV.